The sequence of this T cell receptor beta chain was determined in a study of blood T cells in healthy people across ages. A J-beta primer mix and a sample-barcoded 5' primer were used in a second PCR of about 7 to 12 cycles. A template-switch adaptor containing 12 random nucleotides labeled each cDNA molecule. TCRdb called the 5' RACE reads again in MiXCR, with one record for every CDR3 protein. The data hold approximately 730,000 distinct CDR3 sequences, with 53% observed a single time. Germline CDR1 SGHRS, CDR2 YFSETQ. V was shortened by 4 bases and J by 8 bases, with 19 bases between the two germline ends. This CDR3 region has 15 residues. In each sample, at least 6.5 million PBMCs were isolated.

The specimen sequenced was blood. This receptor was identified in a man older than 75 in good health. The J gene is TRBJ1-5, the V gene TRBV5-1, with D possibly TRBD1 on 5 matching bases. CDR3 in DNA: TGCGCCAGCAGCCCCGGTGGGGGGGTGGTGGAGCCCCAGCATTTT. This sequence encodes CASSPGGGVVEPQHF.